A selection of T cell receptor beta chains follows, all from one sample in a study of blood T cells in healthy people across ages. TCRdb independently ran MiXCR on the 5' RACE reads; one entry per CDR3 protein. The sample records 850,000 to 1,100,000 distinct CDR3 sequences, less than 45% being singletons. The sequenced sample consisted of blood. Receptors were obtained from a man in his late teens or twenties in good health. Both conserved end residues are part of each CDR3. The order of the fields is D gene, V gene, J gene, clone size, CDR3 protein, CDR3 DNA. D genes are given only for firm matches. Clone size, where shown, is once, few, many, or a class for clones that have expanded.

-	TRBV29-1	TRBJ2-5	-	CSVARGHGRGETQYF	TGCAGCGTCGCGAGAGGACATGGTAGGGGAGAGACCCAGTACTTC
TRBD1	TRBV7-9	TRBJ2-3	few	CASSFRTGILTDTQYF	TGTGCCAGCAGCTTCCGGACAGGGATCCTCACAGATACGCAGTATTTT
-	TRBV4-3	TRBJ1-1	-	CASSQEVQGGYTEAFF	TGCGCCAGCAGCCAGGAAGTACAGGGTGGTTACACTGAAGCTTTCTTT
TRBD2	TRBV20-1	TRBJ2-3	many	CSALGTSGTDTQYF	TGCAGTGCTCTTGGGACTAGCGGGACAGATACGCAGTATTTT
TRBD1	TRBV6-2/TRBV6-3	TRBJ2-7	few	CATLGTGGLPSRGRNEQYF	TGTGCCACTCTCGGGACAGGGGGCCTTCCTAGCAGGGGTCGCAATGAGCAGTACTTC
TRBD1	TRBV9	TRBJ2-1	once	CASSVETTGSGGQFF	TGTGCCAGCAGCGTAGAAACGACAGGGTCGGGTGGGCAGTTCTTC
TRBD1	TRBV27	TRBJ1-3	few	CASRTGQGVSNTIYF	TGTGCCAGCAGGACAGGACAGGGGGTCAGCAACACCATATATTTT
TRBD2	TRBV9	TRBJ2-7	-	CASSPGGGQLYEQYF	TGTGCCAGCAGCCCGGGGGGGGGCCAACTCTACGAGCAGTACTTC
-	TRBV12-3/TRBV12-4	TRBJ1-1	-	CAGSPDRGGAWNTEAFF	TGTGCCGGCAGTCCTGACCGGGGGGGGGCTTGGAACACTGAAGCTTTCTTT
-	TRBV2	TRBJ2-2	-	CASSEAPGWTGELFF	TGTGCCAGCAGTGAAGCCCCAGGTTGGACCGGGGAGCTGTTTTTT
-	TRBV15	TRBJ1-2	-	CATSRDRANTNYGYTF	TGCGCCACCAGCAGAGATCGGGCCAATACTAACTATGGCTACACCTTC
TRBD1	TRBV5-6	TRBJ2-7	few	CASSSPGTVYEQYF	TGTGCCAGCAGCTCCCCCGGGACAGTATACGAGCAGTACTTC
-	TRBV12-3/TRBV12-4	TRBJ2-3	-	CASSVLRGGDTQYF	TGTGCCAGCAGTGTACTGAGGGGGGGAGATACGCAGTATTTT
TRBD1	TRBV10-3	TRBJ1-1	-	CAISESGQGPEAFF	TGCGCCATCAGTGAGTCGGGACAGGGCCCTGAAGCTTTCTTT
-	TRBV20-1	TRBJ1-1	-	CSAPKGRALTEAFF	TGCAGTGCTCCTAAGGGCCGGGCCCTCACTGAAGCTTTCTTT
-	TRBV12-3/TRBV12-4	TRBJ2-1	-	CASSPLGVSSYNEQFF	TGTGCCAGCAGTCCCCTGGGCGTAAGCTCCTACAATGAGCAGTTCTTC
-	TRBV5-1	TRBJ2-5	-	CASSPEDRRRETQYF	TGCGCCAGCAGCCCTGAAGACAGACGGCGGGAGACCCAGTACTTC
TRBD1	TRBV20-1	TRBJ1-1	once	CSAPVQGATEAFF	TGCAGTGCGCCGGTCCAGGGGGCCACTGAAGCTTTCTTT
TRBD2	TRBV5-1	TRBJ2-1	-	CASSPVAGVNEQFF	TGCGCCAGCAGCCCAGTAGCGGGGGTTAATGAGCAGTTCTTC
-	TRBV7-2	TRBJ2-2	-	CASSPSGTNTGELFF	TGTGCCAGCAGCCCTTCCGGGACAAATACCGGGGAGCTGTTTTTT
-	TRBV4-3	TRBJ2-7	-	CVSSPGHYNEQYF	TGCGTCAGCAGCCCGGGACACTACAATGAGCAGTACTTC
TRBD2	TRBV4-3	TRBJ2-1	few	CASSQDSGGTGNEQFF	TGCGCCAGCAGCCAAGATAGCGGGGGGACTGGGAATGAGCAGTTCTTC
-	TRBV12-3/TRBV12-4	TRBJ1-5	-	CASSGGLGGKRNQPQHF	TGTGCCAGCAGCGGGGGGTTAGGCGGTAAGAGAAATCAGCCCCAGCATTTT
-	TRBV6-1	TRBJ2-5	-	CASSTRPPETQYF	TGTGCCAGCAGTACACGCCCGCCGGAGACCCAGTACTTC
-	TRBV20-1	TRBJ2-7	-	CSATGPPYEQYF	TGCAGCGCGACCGGTCCCCCTTACGAGCAGTACTTC
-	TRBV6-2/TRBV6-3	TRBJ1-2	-	CASSYSRTDYGYTF	TGTGCCAGCAGTTACAGCCGGACAGACTATGGCTACACCTTC
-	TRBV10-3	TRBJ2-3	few	CAISESSPSHTDTQYF	TGTGCCATCAGTGAAAGCAGTCCGAGCCACACAGATACGCAGTATTTT
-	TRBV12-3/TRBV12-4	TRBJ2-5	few	CASSSGSYETQYF	TGTGCCAGCAGTTCAGGGAGTTACGAGACCCAGTACTTC
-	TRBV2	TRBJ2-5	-	CASSGGASYQETQYF	TGTGCCAGCAGCGGCGGGGCTTCGTACCAAGAGACCCAGTACTTC
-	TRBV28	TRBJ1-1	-	CAGSSLPGARGAFF	TGTGCCGGCAGTTCCCTCCCGGGGGCGAGGGGAGCTTTCTTT
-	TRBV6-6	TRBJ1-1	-	CASQTRTEAFF	TGTGCCAGCCAGACCCGGACTGAAGCTTTCTTT
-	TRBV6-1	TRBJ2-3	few	CASRSPLGTDTQYF	TGTGCCAGCAGGTCCCCCTTGGGCACAGATACGCAGTATTTT
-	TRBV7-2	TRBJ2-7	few	CASSLGSPSNYEQYF	TGTGCCAGCAGCTTAGGGTCACCTAGTAACTACGAGCAGTACTTC
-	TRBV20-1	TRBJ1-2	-	CSARLLRQDYGYTF	TGCAGTGCTAGGCTCTTAAGACAAGACTATGGCTACACCTTC
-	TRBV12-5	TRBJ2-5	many	CASGLALFNQETQYF	TGTGCTAGTGGTTTGGCTCTTTTTAACCAAGAGACCCAGTACTTC
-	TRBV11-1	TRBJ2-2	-	CASSPAGSGELFF	TGTGCCAGCAGCCCCGCAGGGTCCGGGGAGCTGTTTTTT
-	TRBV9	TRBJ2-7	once	CASSVTVGSYNEQYF	TGTGCCAGCAGCGTGACAGTGGGCTCCTACAATGAGCAGTACTTC
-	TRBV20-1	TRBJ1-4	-	CSAPGPTFNEKLFF	TGCAGTGCCCCTGGGCCTACCTTCAATGAAAAACTGTTTTTT
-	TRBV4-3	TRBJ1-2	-	CAGSPGHSNYGYTF	TGCGCCGGCAGCCCCGGACACAGTAACTATGGCTACACCTTC
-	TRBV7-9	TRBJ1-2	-	CASSLQGGSDYGYTF	TGTGCCAGCAGCTTGCAGGGTGGTTCCGACTATGGCTACACCTTC
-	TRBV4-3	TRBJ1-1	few	CASSQDPHAGLNGAFF	TGCGCCAGCAGCCAAGATCCCCACGCAGGGTTAAACGGAGCTTTCTTT
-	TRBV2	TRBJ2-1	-	CASSVRGPTYEQFF	TGTGCCAGCAGTGTACGGGGGCCAACCTACGAGCAGTTCTTC
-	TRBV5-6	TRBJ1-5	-	CASSSMKYRENSNQPQHF	TGTGCCAGCAGCTCGATGAAATACAGGGAAAACAGCAATCAGCCCCAGCATTTT
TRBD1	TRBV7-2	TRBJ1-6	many	CASSLSGGNSPLHF	TGTGCCAGCAGCTTGTCAGGGGGTAATTCACCCCTCCACTTT
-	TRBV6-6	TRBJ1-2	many	CASSTGPNYGYTF	TGTGCCAGCTCGACCGGCCCCAACTATGGCTACACCTTC
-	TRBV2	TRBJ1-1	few	CASRTGTTNTEAFF	TGTGCCAGCAGGACCGGGACAACGAACACTGAAGCTTTCTTT
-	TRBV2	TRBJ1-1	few	CASSDAEAFF	TGTGCCAGCAGTGATGCTGAAGCTTTCTTT
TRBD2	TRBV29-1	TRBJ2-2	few	CSVWGRGTGELFF	TGCAGCGTTTGGGGGAGGGGCACCGGGGAGCTGTTTTTT
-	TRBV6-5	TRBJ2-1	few	CASSRGRNNEQFF	TGTGCCAGCAGCCGTGGACGGAACAATGAGCAGTTCTTC
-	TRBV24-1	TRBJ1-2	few	CATSDLPEEVYGYTF	TGTGCCACCAGTGATCTTCCCGAAGAGGTCTATGGCTACACCTTC
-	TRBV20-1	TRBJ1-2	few	CSAGRDQTYYTF	TGCAGTGCTGGGAGGGACCAAACTTACTACACCTTC
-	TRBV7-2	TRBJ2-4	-	CASSLNNRAPGEQYF	TGTGCCAGCAGCTTAAATAACAGGGCGCCAGGGGAGCAGTACTTC
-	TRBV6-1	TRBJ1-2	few	CASSETEIDGYTF	TGTGCCAGCAGTGAAACGGAGATAGATGGCTACACCTTC
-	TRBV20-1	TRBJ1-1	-	CSAREGNMNTEAFF	TGCAGTGCTAGAGAGGGGAACATGAACACTGAAGCTTTCTTT
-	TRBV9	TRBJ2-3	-	CASSPTGRSGDTQYF	TGTGCCAGCAGCCCCACCGGCAGGTCGGGAGATACGCAGTATTTT
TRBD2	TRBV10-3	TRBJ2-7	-	CAISVKLAGYEQYF	TGTGCCATCAGTGTCAAACTAGCGGGCTACGAGCAGTACTTC